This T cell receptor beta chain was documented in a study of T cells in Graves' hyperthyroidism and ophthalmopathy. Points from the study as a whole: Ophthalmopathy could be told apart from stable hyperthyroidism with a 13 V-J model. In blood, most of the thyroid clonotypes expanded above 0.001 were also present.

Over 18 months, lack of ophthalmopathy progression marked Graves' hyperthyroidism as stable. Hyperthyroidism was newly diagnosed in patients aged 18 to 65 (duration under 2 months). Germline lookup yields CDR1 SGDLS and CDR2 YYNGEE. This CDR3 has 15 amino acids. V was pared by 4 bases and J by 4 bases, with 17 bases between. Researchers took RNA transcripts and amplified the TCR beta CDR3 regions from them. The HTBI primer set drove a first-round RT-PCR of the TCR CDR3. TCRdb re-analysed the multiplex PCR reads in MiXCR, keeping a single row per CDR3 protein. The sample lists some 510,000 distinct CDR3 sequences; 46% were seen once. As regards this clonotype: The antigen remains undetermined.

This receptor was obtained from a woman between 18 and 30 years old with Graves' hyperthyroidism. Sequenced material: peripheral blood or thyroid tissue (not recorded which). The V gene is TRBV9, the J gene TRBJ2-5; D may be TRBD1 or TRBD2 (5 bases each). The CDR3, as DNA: TGTGCCAGCAGCCCCCGCAGGGACGCACTAGAGACCCAGTACTTC. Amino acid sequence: CASSPRRDALETQYF. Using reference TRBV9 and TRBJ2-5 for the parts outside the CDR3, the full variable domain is DSGVTQTPKHLITATGQRVTLRCSPRSGDLSVYWYQQSLDQGLQFLIQYYNGEERAKGNILERFSAQQFPDLHSELNLSSLELGDSALYFCASSPRRDALETQYFGPGTRLLVL.